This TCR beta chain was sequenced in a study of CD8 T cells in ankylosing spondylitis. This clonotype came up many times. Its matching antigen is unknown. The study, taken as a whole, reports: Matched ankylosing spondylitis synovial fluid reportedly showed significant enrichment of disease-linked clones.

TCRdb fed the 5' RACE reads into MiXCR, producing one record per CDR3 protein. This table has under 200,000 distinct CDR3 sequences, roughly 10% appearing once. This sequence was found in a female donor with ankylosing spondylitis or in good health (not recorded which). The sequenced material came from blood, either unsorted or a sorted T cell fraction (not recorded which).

CDR3 sequence reads: CASSLPAGVDRNEQFF. CDR3 nucleotide sequence: TGCGCCAGCAGCCTACCAGCGGGAGTAGATAGGAATGAGCAGTTCTTC. This rearrangement joins TRBV4-3 to TRBJ2-1; TRBD2 matches at 8 bases. Germline-derived CDR1 and CDR2 are LGHNA and YSLEER. CDR3 length: 16 amino acids. V lost 4 bases and J lost 7; bases outside the gene matches: 12.